A selection of T cell receptor beta chains follows, all from one sample in a study of CD8+CD57+ T cells in acquired aplastic anemia. Via MiXCR, TCRdb re-called the reads, giving one row per CDR3 protein. The sample has about 210,000 distinct CDR3 sequences, approximately 35% seen once. Sequencing was done on a sample of sorted CD4+, CD8+, or CD8+CD57+ T cells (not recorded which) from PBMCs. The receptor set was obtained from a human donor in good health, serving as a control. CDR3s include the opening cysteine and the closing phenylalanine or tryptophan.

j_call v_call cdr3_aa
TRBJ1-1 TRBV2 CATKNLGGTEAFF
TRBJ2-7 TRBV30 CAWRPIAVYEQYF
TRBJ1-4 TRBV9 CASSRAYNEELFF
TRBJ2-7 TRBV20-1 CSARLAGGFPYEQYF
TRBJ2-7 TRBV6-5 CASSYEGGASYEQYF
TRBJ1-3 TRBV2 CASSDRRQAYSGNTIYF
TRBJ2-3 TRBV5-1 CASSRRGGSTDTQYF
TRBJ2-1 TRBV5-1 CASRTGTAFHEQFF
TRBJ2-3 TRBV20-1 CSARAFKREMSTDTQYF
TRBJ2-1 TRBV19 CASTGQQYNEQFF
TRBJ2-3 TRBV25-1 CASSDSTSGTDTQYF
TRBJ2-5 TRBV7-9 CAGQGARETQYF
TRBJ2-1 TRBV6-1 CASRRILAGESEQFF
TRBJ2-4 TRBV10-3 CAISLIDLARAKNIQYF
TRBJ2-1 TRBV15 CATSRDTGGDEQFF
TRBJ2-3 TRBV9 CASSVVGGFTDTQYF